The clone carrying this TCR beta chain was observed a few times. Its antigen is unknown. This CDR3 is built from 14 residues. The V gene's germline CDR1 is MNHNS and CDR2 SASEGT. Trimming left V 6 bases short and J 1 base short, with 9 bases between. The sample comes from a study of response to subunit inactivated influenza vaccine. Study conclusions and caveats: The authors suggested that few new T cells are recruited per seasonal influenza vaccination.

TCRdb re-analysed the RT-PCR reads in MiXCR, keeping a single row per CDR3 protein. Of hundreds of thousands of distinct CDR3 sequences in the sample, 12% are singletons; the top ten hold about 10%. Source: PBMCs from blood, taken on the day of vaccination. The TCR originated in a man aged 45-65 years who received an inactivated influenza vaccine. The rearrangement uses TRBV6-1 and TRBJ2-2; tentatively, D is TRBD2 (6 bases). Written as DNA, the CDR3 is TGTGCCAGCAGCCACGGGGGGAACACCGGGGAGCTGTTTTTT. Translating gives CASSHGGNTGELFF.